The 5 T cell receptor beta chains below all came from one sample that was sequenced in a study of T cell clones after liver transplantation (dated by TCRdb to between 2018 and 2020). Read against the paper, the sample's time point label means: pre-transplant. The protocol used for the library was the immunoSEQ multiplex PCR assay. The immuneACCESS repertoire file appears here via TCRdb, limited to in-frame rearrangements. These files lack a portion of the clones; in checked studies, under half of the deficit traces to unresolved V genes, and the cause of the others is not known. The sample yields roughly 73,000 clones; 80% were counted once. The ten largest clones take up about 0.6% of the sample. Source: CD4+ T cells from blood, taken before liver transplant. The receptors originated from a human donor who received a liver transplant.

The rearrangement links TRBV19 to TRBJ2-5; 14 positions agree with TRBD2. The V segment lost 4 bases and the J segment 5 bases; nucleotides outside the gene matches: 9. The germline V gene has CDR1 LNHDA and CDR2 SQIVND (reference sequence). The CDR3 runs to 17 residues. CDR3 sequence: CASSRRLAGGPGETQYF. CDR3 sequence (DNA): TGTGCCAGTAGTAGAAGACTAGCGGGAGGGCCGGGGGAGACCCAGTACTTC.

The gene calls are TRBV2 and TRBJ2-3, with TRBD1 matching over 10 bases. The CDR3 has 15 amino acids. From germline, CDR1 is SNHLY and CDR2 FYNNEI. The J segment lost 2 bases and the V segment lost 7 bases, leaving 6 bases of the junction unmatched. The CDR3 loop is CASTRDRGTTDTQYF. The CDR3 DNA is TGTGCCAGCACCCGGGACAGGGGTACCACAGATACGCAGTATTTT.

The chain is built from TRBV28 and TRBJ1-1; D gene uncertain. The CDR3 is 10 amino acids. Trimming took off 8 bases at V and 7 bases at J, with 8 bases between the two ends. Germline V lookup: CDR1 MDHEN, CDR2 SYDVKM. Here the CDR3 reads CASARFEAFF. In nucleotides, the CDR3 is TGTGCCAGCGCGAGATTTGAAGCTTTCTTT.

CDR3 nucleotides: TGTGCCTCCCGTTCTTTTGGGGAGCAGTACTTC. Residues: CASRSFGEQYF. This rearrangement joins TRBV6-1 to TRBJ2-7; D ambiguous. The CDR3 contains 11 residues. From germline, CDR1 is MNHNS and CDR2 SASEGT. The V and J ends lost 11 bases and 7 bases respectively, with 15 bases between them.

The CDR3, as DNA: TGTGCCAGCAGCCAAGCGGGGTACTACAATGAGCAGTTCTTC. Its translation is CASSQAGYYNEQFF. The chain carries TRBV6-5 and TRBJ2-1; TRBD2 agrees at 7 bases. After removal of 6 bases from V and 3 bases from J, the junction contained 5 bases not matched to a gene. The CDR3 has 14 residues. From germline, CDR1 is MNHEY and CDR2 SVGAGI.